The 30 T cell receptor beta chains in this list originate from one sample, sequenced in a study of PD-L1 blockade in urothelial cancer. Profiled with immunoSEQ multiplex PCR; TCRdb holds only in-frame clones, not every one. The data hold about 88,000 clones, with around 92% observed a single time. Time point given: pretreatment peripheral blood. The starting material was PBMCs, obtained around atezolizumab (anti-PD-L1) treatment. The receptors stem from an elderly woman with urothelial cancer.

CDR3 amino acids: CASGHLGLAGDTGELFF. CDR3 nucleotide sequence: TGTGCCAGCGGGCACCTGGGACTAGCGGGAGACACCGGGGAGCTGTTTTTT. V usage is TRBV28 and J usage is TRBJ2-2; 14 bases match TRBD2. The germline V gene encodes CDR1 MDHEN and CDR2 SYDVKM. The CDR3 is made up of 17 amino acids. V shed 8 bases, J shed 3 bases, and the junction held 8 bases outside the gene matches.

The rearrangement joins TRBV27 to TRBJ2-3; D is unresolved. Germline lookup yields CDR1 MNHEY and CDR2 SMNVEV (reference sequence). The V end was cut by 5 bases, the J end by 6 bases, with 9 bases between. CDR3 length: 12 residues. Written as DNA, the CDR3 is TGTGCCAGCAGTGCCCGCAGGGATACGCAGTATTTT. It encodes CASSARRDTQYF.

The chain joins TRBV28 to TRBJ2-7, with TRBD1 identical over 7 bases. With V trimmed by 7 bases and J by 6 bases, 6 bases remained unmatched. CDR1 is MDHEN, CDR2 SYDVKM, per germline. The CDR3 runs to 12 residues. In DNA form, the CDR3 reads TGTGCCAGCATTCACTGGACAGGCGAGCAGTACTTC. Translating it yields CASIHWTGEQYF.

The chain carries TRBV4-2 and TRBJ1-2; 10 positions agree with TRBD1. Per germline, CDR1 LGHNA and CDR2 YNFKEQ. This CDR3 contains 15 residues. The junction had 9 bases not matched to a gene; V was cut back by 6 bases and J by 5 bases. CDR3 amino acids: CASSPPGTGAYGYTF. In nucleotides, the CDR3 is TGTGCCAGCAGTCCTCCCGGGACAGGGGCATATGGCTACACCTTC.

V is TRBV5-1 and J is TRBJ2-1, with 14 bases aligning to TRBD2. Germline assignment: CDR1 SGHRS and CDR2 YFSETQ. The CDR3 has 19 amino acids. Trimming took 0 bases from V and 0 from J; bases not matched to a gene: 5. The chain's CDR3 is CASSLGGTSGRISYNEQFF. CDR3 DNA sequence: TGCGCCAGCAGCTTGGGGGGGACTAGCGGGAGAATCTCCTACAATGAGCAGTTCTTC.

The chain uses TRBV5-1 and TRBJ2-3, with 8 bases identical to TRBD2. The CDR3 covers 13 residues. Germline loops: CDR1 SGHRS, CDR2 YFSETQ. J gave up 2 bases and V 10 bases, and 6 bases lay outside the gene matches. CDR3 in DNA: TGCGCCTCACGGGAGGGCGACACAGATACGCAGTATTTT. Its protein is CASREGDTDTQYF.

The chain is built from TRBV19 and TRBJ1-4, with 7 bases lining up with TRBD1. The junction had 3 bases not matched to a gene; V was cut back by 5 bases and J by 0 bases. This CDR3 is 15 amino acids long. The germline CDR1 and CDR2 sequences are LNHDA and SQIVND (reference sequence). CDR3 residues: CASSSGGATNEKLFF. For the CDR3, the DNA is TGTGCCAGTAGTTCAGGGGGAGCAACTAATGAAAAACTGTTTTTT.

This sequence joins TRBV5-4 and TRBJ2-7, with 16 bases fitting TRBD2. Germline CDR1 SGHNT, CDR2 YYREEE (reference sequence). The length of the CDR3 is 16 residues. V was pared by 5 bases and J by 2 bases, with 4 bases of the junction left unmatched. Here the CDR3 reads CASRAGTSGRAYEQYF. CDR3 DNA sequence: TGTGCCAGCAGGGCCGGGACTAGCGGGAGGGCCTACGAGCAGTACTTC.

This rearrangement joins TRBV29-1 to TRBJ1-2; 9 bases map to TRBD1. Unmatched junction bases numbered 6, after V lost 6 bases and J lost 4 bases. The CDR3 loop spans 13 amino acids. Germline V gene data show CDR1 as SQVTM and CDR2 as ANQGSEA. The CDR3 DNA reads as TGCAGCGTGGAACAGGGGGCCGGCTATGGCTACACCTTC. Translation: CSVEQGAGYGYTF.

The chain has TRBV19 and TRBJ1-2; D perhaps matches TRBD1 (5 bases). This CDR3 has 15 residues. Germline-derived CDR1 and CDR2 are LNHDA and SQIVND (reference sequence). Trimming left V 0 bases short and J 4 bases short, with 12 bases between. The CDR3 protein is CASSIDDSPGYGYTF. The CDR3 DNA is TGTGCCAGTAGTATAGATGACAGCCCTGGCTATGGCTACACCTTC.

Here the CDR3 reads CASCPSGAGASYEQYF. CDR3 in DNA: TGTGCCAGTTGTCCTAGCGGGGCGGGGGCCTCCTACGAGCAGTACTTC. The chain recombines TRBV19 with TRBJ2-7; 9 nucleotides agree with TRBD2. Germline assignment: CDR1 LNHDA and CDR2 SQIVND (reference sequence). V lost 8 bases, J lost 0 bases, and 11 bases stayed unmatched. CDR3 size: 16 residues.

The chain recombines TRBV27 with TRBJ2-5; TRBD2 is a possible D gene (6 bases). The V and J ends lost 3 bases and 7 bases respectively, with 21 bases between them. Germline loops: CDR1 MNHEY, CDR2 SMNVEV (reference sequence). The CDR3 is 16 residues long. The CDR3 protein is CASSFQRTVDGGTQYF. CDR3 sequence (DNA): TGTGCCAGCAGTTTCCAACGAACGGTGGACGGGGGGACCCAGTACTTC.

V is TRBV28 and J is TRBJ1-1; the D gene is possibly TRBD1 (5 bases). CDR1 is MDHEN and CDR2 is SYDVKM in the germline V gene. Trimming pared 6 bases from V and 8 bases from J, leaving 13 bases between. The CDR3 contains 12 residues. CDR3 sequence: CASREGRGEAFF. The CDR3 DNA reads TGTGCCAGCAGGGAGGGGAGGGGCGAAGCTTTCTTT.

The rearrangement uses TRBV11-2 and TRBJ2-1; D might be TRBD1 (6 bases). Deletions cut 8 bases from V and 8 bases from J, with 22 bases between. Germline V gene data show CDR1 as SGHAT and CDR2 as FQNNGV. CDR3 size: 15 residues. The CDR3 loop reads CASGPLRAGAHEQFF. CDR3 DNA sequence: TGTGCCAGCGGCCCCCTGAGGGCAGGGGCCCATGAGCAGTTCTTC.

The CDR3: CSAPSGQPREQYF. The CDR3 coding sequence is TGCAGCGCCCCATCGGGACAGCCTAGAGAGCAGTACTTC. The V gene is TRBV29-1, the J gene TRBJ2-7, with 7 positions matching TRBD1. Germline V gene data show CDR1 as SQVTM and CDR2 as ANQGSEA. This CDR3 has 13 residues. V shed 7 bases, J shed 7 bases, and the junction held 13 bases outside the gene matches.

The chain has TRBV5-1 and TRBJ2-2; D unresolved. Germline V gene sequence: CDR1 SGHRS, CDR2 YFSETQ. CDR3 length: 11 amino acids. The V and J ends lost 3 bases and 6 bases respectively, with 3 bases between them. Here the CDR3 DNA reads TGCGCCAGCAGCTCCGCCGGGGAGCTGTTTTTT. Protein sequence: CASSSAGELFF. Variable domain in full (rest from reference TRBV5-1 and TRBJ2-2): KAGVTQTPRYLIKTRGQQVTLSCSPISGHRSVSWYQQTPGQGLQFLFEYFSETQRNKGNFPGRFSGRQFSNSRSEMNVSTLELGDSALYLCASSSAGELFFGEGSRLTVL.

The chain employs TRBV2 and TRBJ1-2; D perhaps matches TRBD1 (6 bases). This CDR3 comprises 12 residues. In germline, CDR1 is SNHLY, CDR2 FYNNEI. Trimming cost V 7 bases and J 7 bases, with 13 bases left between them. The CDR3 DNA reads TGTGCCAGCAACGAGGGGGTCGGTGGCTACACCTTC. Translating it yields CASNEGVGGYTF.

V and J are TRBV5-1 and TRBJ2-2; 8 positions agree with TRBD2. The V gene's germline CDR1 is SGHRS and CDR2 YFSETQ. V was clipped by 4 bases and J by 3 bases; unmatched bases: 5. The CDR3 consists of 15 residues. DNA of the CDR3: TGCGCCAGCAGCCCCGGGGGGGTGGACACCGGGGAGCTGTTTTTT. Protein sequence: CASSPGGVDTGELFF.

The CDR3: CATSTSGSRSDTQYF. The CDR3 DNA reads as TGTGCCACCTCAACTAGCGGGAGTAGATCAGATACGCAGTATTTT. V is TRBV7-8 and J is TRBJ2-3; TRBD2 matches 11 bases. The junction had 10 bases not matched to a gene; V was cut back by 10 bases and J by 4 bases. Germline loops: CDR1 SGHVS, CDR2 FQNEAQ. This CDR3 spans 15 amino acids.

This chain links TRBV6-6 with TRBJ1-1, with 8 bases fitting TRBD1. The trim removed 5 bases at V and 5 bases at J, leaving 4 bases unmatched. The CDR3 has 13 amino acids. Germline V gives CDR1 MNHNY, CDR2 SVGAGI (reference sequence). The CDR3 loop reads CASSRTGQTEAFF. The CDR3 DNA sequence: TGTGCCAGCAGTCGGACAGGGCAAACTGAAGCTTTCTTT.

V is TRBV7-8 and J is TRBJ2-2; D perhaps matches TRBD2 (5 bases). Germline assignment: CDR1 SGHVS and CDR2 FQNEAQ. The CDR3 runs to 17 residues. Trimming left V 4 bases short and J 2 bases short, with 17 bases between. CDR3 sequence (DNA): TGTGCCAGCAGCTATCCCCTTTGGGGAGTCAACACCGGGGAGCTGTTTTTT. Protein sequence: CASSYPLWGVNTGELFF.

The chain links TRBV7-2 to TRBJ2-7, with 10 bases fitting TRBD1. V dropped 5 bases and J dropped 5; count of bases not matched to a gene: 9. The CDR3 length is 15 residues. Germline V lookup: CDR1 SGHTA, CDR2 FQGNSA. The CDR3 DNA sequence: TGTGCCAGCAGCGCCGCCGGGACAGGGGATAACGAGCAGTACTTC. It is translated as CASSAAGTGDNEQYF.

As DNA, the CDR3 is TGTGCCAGCAGTTTCTCCCCTCCGGGGACTGAAGCTTTCTTT. Translated: CASSFSPPGTEAFF. The chain carries TRBV27 and TRBJ1-1; D not resolved. Looked up from germline, CDR1 is MNHEY and CDR2 is SMNVEV (reference sequence). V lost 3 bases and J lost 5, with 13 bases in between. The CDR3 runs to 14 residues.

The chain combines TRBV18 with TRBJ2-5, with 8 bases fitting TRBD2. Unmatched junction bases numbered 1, after V lost 1 base and J lost 3 bases. The CDR3 spans 14 residues. CDR1 and CDR2 from the germline V gene are KGHSH and LQKENI. The CDR3 spells CASSPQLAEETQYF. The CDR3 bases are TGTGCCAGCTCACCACAACTAGCGGAAGAGACCCAGTACTTC.

The chain has TRBV18 and TRBJ2-7, with 11 bases aligning to TRBD1. Per germline, CDR1 KGHSH and CDR2 LQKENI. Trimming removed 4 bases from V and 6 bases from J; junction bases left unmatched: 8. This CDR3 has 15 amino acids. CDR3 bases: TGTGCCAGCTCACTAGCGGGACAGGGGGGAGGCGAGCAGTACTTC. Translated, it gives CASSLAGQGGGEQYF.

This chain links TRBV19 with TRBJ1-4; 10 bases line up with TRBD1. This CDR3 comprises 14 residues. Germline CDR1 and CDR2: LNHDA and SQIVND (reference sequence). J gave up 7 bases and V 7 bases, and 6 bases lay outside the gene matches. The CDR3 sequence is CASTPTGGSEKLFF. DNA of the CDR3: TGTGCCAGTACCCCGACAGGGGGCAGTGAAAAACTGTTTTTT.

Written as DNA, the CDR3 is TGTGCCTCTCGAGGGGGCGCAGGGAGTGAGCAGTTCTTC. Its translation: CASRGGAGSEQFF. This chain links TRBV10-3 with TRBJ2-1; 7 nucleotides line up with TRBD1. The CDR3 contains 13 residues. The V and J ends lost 11 bases and 9 bases, in that order; junction bases with no gene match: 13. In germline, CDR1 is ENHRY, CDR2 SYGVKD.

The V call is TRBV9, the J call TRBJ2-1; TRBD2 matches at 13 bases. The trim removed 3 bases at V and 5 bases at J, leaving 5 bases unmatched. The length of the CDR3 is 16 residues. The germline gives CDR1 SGDLS, CDR2 YYNGEE. The CDR3 sequence is CASSASGTSGNNEQFF. DNA for the CDR3: TGTGCCAGCAGCGCTTCCGGGACTAGCGGGAACAATGAGCAGTTCTTC.

The genes are TRBV29-1 and TRBJ2-7; D possibly corresponds to TRBD2 (5 bases). The CDR3 is 16 amino acids. CDR1 is SQVTM and CDR2 is ANQGSEA in the germline V gene. The V end was cut by 1 base, the J end by 4 bases, with 20 bases between. CDR3 DNA: TGCAGCGTTGAAGGTTTGTTTGGGAGACCACGTTACGAGCAGTACTTC. It yields the protein CSVEGLFGRPRYEQYF.

Only one count was recorded for this clone. This rearrangement joins TRBV6-5 to TRBJ2-7, with TRBD1 matching 8 bases. With V trimmed by 5 bases and J by 2 bases, 5 bases remained unmatched. The CDR3 has 14 amino acids. The V gene's germline CDR1 is MNHEY and CDR2 SVGAGI. The CDR3 reads CASSRQGFTYEQYF. In nucleotides, the CDR3 is TGTGCCAGCAGTAGACAGGGGTTTACCTACGAGCAGTACTTC.